The 5 T cell receptor beta chains reported below all come from one sample, sequenced in a study of T-cell memory formation after mild COVID-19. TCRdb re-analysed the 5' RACE reads in MiXCR, keeping a single row per CDR3 protein. The data contain about 390,000 distinct CDR3 sequences, 15% to 20% of them seen just once; the ten biggest clones take up about 22%. Sequenced: PBMCs or a T cell subset sorted from them (not recorded which). These receptors were taken from a young man who had mild COVID-19 (a few samples of this study predate the infection). Cell type and time point are not known.

This chain connects TRBV5-5 to TRBJ2-4; 11 nucleotides match TRBD1. After removal of 1 base from V and 8 bases from J, the junction contained 14 bases not matched to a gene. CDR1 is SGHKS, CDR2 YYEKEE, per germline (reference sequence). The CDR3 is 18 amino acids. For the CDR3, the DNA is TGTGCCAGCAGCTTGTCGCTAGGACAGGGGGCAAAATCGGACATTCAGTACTTC. Translation gives CASSLSLGQGAKSDIQYF.

J is TRBJ2-3 and V is TRBV5-1, with D perhaps TRBD2 (6 bases). Trimming removed 3 bases at V and 4 bases at J, with 15 bases between. Germline V gene sequence: CDR1 SGHRS, CDR2 YFSETQ. The CDR3 is made up of 15 amino acids. In DNA, the CDR3 is TGCGCCAGCAGCTCGACGGGGGTACCGGCAGATACGCAGTATTTT. Translating it yields CASSSTGVPADTQYF.

Only a few counts were recorded for this clonotype. This rearrangement joins TRBV7-2 to TRBJ1-2; no firm D call. The CDR3 extends over 14 amino acids. V lost 4 bases and J lost 3, with 12 bases in between. CDR1 is SGHTA and CDR2 is FQGNSA in the germline V gene. DNA of the CDR3: TGTGCCAGCAGCTCCGGGGTCGGATACTATGGCTACACCTTC. As protein: CASSSGVGYYGYTF.

V and J are TRBV12-3 or TRBV12-4 and TRBJ1-6; no reliable D call. The V end was cut by 3 bases, the J end by 0 bases, with 9 bases between. CDR3 length: 16 amino acids. The CDR3 sequence is CASSLGRCSYNSPLHF. For the CDR3, the DNA is TGTGCCAGCAGTTTGGGGAGGTGCTCCTATAATTCACCCCTCCACTTT.

This clonotype was seen a handful of times. The rearrangement joins TRBV6-2 or TRBV6-3 to TRBJ2-1; 7 bases map to TRBD2. The CDR3 runs 14 residues. Trimming took 8 bases from V and 9 from J; bases not matched to a gene: 13. Germline loops: CDR1 MNHEY, CDR2 SVGEGT. CDR3 in amino acids: CASGLVSSTSEQFF. The CDR3 nucleotides are TGTGCCAGCGGACTAGTCTCTTCGACATCTGAGCAGTTCTTC.